This T cell receptor beta chain was captured in a study of T cell repertoires in cytomegalovirus infection (dated by TCRdb to between 2018 and 2020). General notes on the study: The HLA type of each donor mattered for the analysis, because public TCR beta signatures pointed to carriage of CMV infection along with the matching HLA type. The investigation overall reported the following: In the ex vivo response, HLA-C-restricted CMV-specific TCR beta clonotypes were dominant, and in two of eight donors the single most frequent clonotype came from this HLA-C-restricted group. In both this cohort and an independent cohort of 352 donors, the cumulative frequency of public TCR beta family members distinguished carriers of CMV infection plus the relevant HLA type.

Sequencing relied on an Illumina HiSeq 1500. TCRdb itself trimmed the public reads at Q25 with fastp, ran MiXCR and retained productive beta chains. When rows share a CDR3 protein, they turn into one entry using the most common DNA and genes. The sample table shows 150,000 to 200,000 distinct CDR3 sequences, and roughly a fifth are seen once. The ten largest clonotypes hold 2.9% of the sample. This clonotype showed up many times. The specificity of this receptor is unknown. No base quality information exists; no much larger clone differs at one position. The germline V gene yields SGHTA for CDR1 and FQGNSA for CDR2. V sheds 5 bases and J sheds 2 bases, leaving 5 bases between their ends. CDR3 length: 12 amino acids, cysteine to phenylalanine. Only the CDR3 DNA is retained, 36 bases long and in frame from the first base.

Sequencing input: PBMCs. The clonotype was recovered from a human donor in good health (CMV status not recorded). Some clones in this sample may be carry-over from other donors' samples. The rearrangement combines TRBV7-2 with TRBJ2-3; the D gene cannot be named for sure. Here the CDR3 is given as CASSPNTDTQYF. The base sequence is TGTGCCAGCAGCCCAAACACAGATACGCAGTATTTT.